This entry describes one T cell receptor beta chain. As handled by the study authors: Estimated nucleated cell counts came from reference gene primer amplification. Clones were sequenced by immunoSEQ multiplex PCR, and TCRdb holds only the in-frame ones, with some missing. V, J and clone size are taken as reported in that table, and D and trimming were inferred from the DNA itself. The sample includes fewer than 200,000 clones, around 87% of them seen just once. This sample is drawn from a study of blood T cell repertoires in COVID-19. Study information: PBMCs, B-cell-depleted T cells, or T cells provided the cDNA or gDNA that made up the material.

V was clipped by 6 bases and J by 0 bases, with 14 bases between them. CDR1 and CDR2 (germline): SGHTA, FQGNSA. The CDR3 has 16 amino acids. The sequence was obtained from a man aged 35 to 55 with active or convalescent COVID-19. Sequences were obtained from peripheral blood. The chain couples TRBV7-2 to TRBJ1-4; D perhaps matches TRBD1 (5 bases). The CDR3 nucleotides are TGTGCCAGCAGTCCCCGACAGACCGCAACTAATGAAAAACTGTTTTTT. Its protein product is CASSPRQTATNEKLFF.